This T cell receptor beta chain was captured by sequencing in a study of T cell responses to AZD1222 COVID-19 vaccine. This CDR3 is built from 14 residues. Per the germline V gene, CDR1 is SGHNT and CDR2 is YYREEE (reference sequence). The repertoire was sequenced with immunoSEQ multiplex PCR; TCRdb's copy has only in-frame clones and lacks some. This sample has 90,000 to 150,000 clones; approximately 88% occur once, and the top ten carry less than 4%. The chain combines TRBV5-4 with TRBJ1-1, with 7 positions matching TRBD1. This material consisted of peripheral blood, taken on day 0 of AZD1222 vaccination. The TCR was taken from an adult in good health. CDR3 DNA: TGTGCTGGGCGGAACTTTGACAGGGCGGCGGAAGCTTTCTTT. Protein: CAGRNFDRAAEAFF.